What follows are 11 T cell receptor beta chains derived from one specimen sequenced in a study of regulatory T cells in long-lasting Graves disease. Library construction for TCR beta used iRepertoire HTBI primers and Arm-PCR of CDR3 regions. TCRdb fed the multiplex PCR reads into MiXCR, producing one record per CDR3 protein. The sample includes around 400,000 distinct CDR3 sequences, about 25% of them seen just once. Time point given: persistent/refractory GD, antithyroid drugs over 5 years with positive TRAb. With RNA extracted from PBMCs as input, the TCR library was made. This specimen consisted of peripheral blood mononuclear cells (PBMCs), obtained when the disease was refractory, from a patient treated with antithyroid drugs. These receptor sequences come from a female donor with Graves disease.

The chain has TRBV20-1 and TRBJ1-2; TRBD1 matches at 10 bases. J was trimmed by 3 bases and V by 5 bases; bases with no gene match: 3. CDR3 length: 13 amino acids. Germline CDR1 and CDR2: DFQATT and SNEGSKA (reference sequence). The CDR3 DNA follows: TGCAGTGCTCCCGGGACAGGGGACTATGGCTACACCTTC. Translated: CSAPGTGDYGYTF.

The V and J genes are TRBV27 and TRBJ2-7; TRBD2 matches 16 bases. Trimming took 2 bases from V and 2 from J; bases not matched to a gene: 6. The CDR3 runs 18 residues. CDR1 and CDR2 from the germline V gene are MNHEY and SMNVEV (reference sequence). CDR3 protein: CASSLKGLAGGGTYEQYF. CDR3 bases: TGTGCCAGCAGTTTAAAGGGACTAGCGGGAGGGGGGACCTACGAGCAGTACTTC.

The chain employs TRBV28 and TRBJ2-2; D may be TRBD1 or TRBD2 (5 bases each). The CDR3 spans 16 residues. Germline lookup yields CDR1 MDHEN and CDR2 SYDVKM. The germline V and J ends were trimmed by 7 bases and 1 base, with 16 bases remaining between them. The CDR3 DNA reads TGTGCCAGCACCTCTCAGGGAGTGGTGAACACCGGGGAGCTGTTTTTT. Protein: CASTSQGVVNTGELFF.

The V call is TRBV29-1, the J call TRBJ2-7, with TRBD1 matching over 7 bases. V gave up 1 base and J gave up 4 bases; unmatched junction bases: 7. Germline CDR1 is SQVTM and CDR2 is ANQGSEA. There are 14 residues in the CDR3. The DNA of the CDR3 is TGCAGCGTTGAAGGGGACAGCAACCCTTACGAGCAGTACTTC. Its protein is CSVEGDSNPYEQYF.

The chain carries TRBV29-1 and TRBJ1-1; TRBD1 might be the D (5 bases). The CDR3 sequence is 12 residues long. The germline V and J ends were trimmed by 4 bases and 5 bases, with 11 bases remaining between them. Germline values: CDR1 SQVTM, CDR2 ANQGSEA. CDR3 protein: CSVGTGWTEAFF. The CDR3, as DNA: TGCAGCGTTGGAACAGGATGGACTGAAGCTTTCTTT.

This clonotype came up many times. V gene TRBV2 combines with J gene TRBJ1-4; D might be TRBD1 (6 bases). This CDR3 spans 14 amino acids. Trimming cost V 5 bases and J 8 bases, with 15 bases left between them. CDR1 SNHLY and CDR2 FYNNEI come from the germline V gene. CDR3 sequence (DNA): TGTGCCAGCAGTTACAGGGATTCGAGGGAAAAACTGTTTTTT. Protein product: CASSYRDSREKLFF.

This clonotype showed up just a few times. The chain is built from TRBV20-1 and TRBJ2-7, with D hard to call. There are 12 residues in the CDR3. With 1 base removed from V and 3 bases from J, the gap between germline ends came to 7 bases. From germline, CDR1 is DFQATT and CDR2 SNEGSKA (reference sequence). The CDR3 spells CSARVVDYEQYF. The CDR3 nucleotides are TGCAGTGCTAGAGTAGTTGACTACGAGCAGTACTTC.

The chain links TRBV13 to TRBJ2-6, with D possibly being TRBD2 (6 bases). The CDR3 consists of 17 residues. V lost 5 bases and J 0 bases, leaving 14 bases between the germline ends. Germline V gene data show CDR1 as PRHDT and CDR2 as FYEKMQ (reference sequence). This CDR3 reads CASSIRDSLSGANVLTF. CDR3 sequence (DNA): TGTGCCAGCAGCATAAGGGACTCCCTCTCTGGGGCCAACGTCCTGACTTTC.

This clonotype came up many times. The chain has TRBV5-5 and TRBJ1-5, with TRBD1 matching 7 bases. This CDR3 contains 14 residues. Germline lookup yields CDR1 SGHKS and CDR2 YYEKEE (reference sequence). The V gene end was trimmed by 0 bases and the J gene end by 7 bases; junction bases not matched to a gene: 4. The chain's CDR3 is CASSLGQGEQPQHF. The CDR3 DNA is TGTGCCAGCAGCTTGGGACAGGGTGAGCAGCCCCAGCATTTT.

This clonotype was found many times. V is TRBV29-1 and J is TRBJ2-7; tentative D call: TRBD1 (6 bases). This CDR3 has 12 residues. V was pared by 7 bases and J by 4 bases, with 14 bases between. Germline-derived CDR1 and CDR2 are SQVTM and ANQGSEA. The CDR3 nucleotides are TGCAGCGCCTGGGGCAGGGGTTACGAGCAGTACTTC. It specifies CSAWGRGYEQYF.

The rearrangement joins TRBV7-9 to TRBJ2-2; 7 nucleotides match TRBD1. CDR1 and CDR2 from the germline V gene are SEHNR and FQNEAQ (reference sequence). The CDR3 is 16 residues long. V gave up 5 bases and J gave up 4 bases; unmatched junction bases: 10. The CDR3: CASSASQGMGTGELFF. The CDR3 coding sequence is TGTGCCAGCAGCGCTTCACAGGGGATGGGCACCGGGGAGCTGTTTTTT.